These 21 T cell receptor beta chains were all obtained from the same sample, sequenced in a study of T cells in Graves' hyperthyroidism and ophthalmopathy. RNA transcripts served as the template for amplifying TCR beta CDR3 regions. An initial round of RT-PCR targeting the TCR CDR3 relied on the HTBI primer set. MiXCR, run by TCRdb on the multiplex PCR reads, gives a single entry per CDR3 protein. The table lists about 600,000 distinct CDR3 sequences, approximately 15% of them singletons, with less than 3.5% in the top ten. Specimen: blood. These receptors were taken from a woman aged 40-49 years with Graves' ophthalmopathy.

This clonotype was found many times. The rearrangement joins TRBV12-3 or TRBV12-4 to TRBJ2-3; maybe TRBD2 (5 bases). Trimming left V 2 bases short and J 5 bases short, with 11 bases between. The CDR3 extends over 14 amino acids. CDR3 bases: TGTGCCAGCAGTTTAACTAGTTCCGTAGATACGCAGTATTTT. Protein sequence: CASSLTSSVDTQYF.

J is TRBJ2-2 and V is TRBV7-8; D possibly corresponds to TRBD2 (5 bases). Between the trimmed V and J ends, which lost 0 bases and 3 bases, there was a span of 14 bases. CDR1 and CDR2 (germline): SGHVS, FQNEAQ. The CDR3 loop spans 17 amino acids. CDR3 in DNA: TGTGCCAGCAGCTTAGCTATTCGACTGGGAGACACCGGGGAGCTGTTTTTT. Protein sequence: CASSLAIRLGDTGELFF.

This clonotype came up a few times. V and J are TRBV19 and TRBJ2-2; D remains ambiguous. V lost 2 bases and J lost 2, with 9 bases in between. Germline assignment: CDR1 LNHDA and CDR2 SQIVND (reference sequence). This CDR3 has 15 residues. CDR3 nucleotide sequence: TGTGCCAGTAGTATAAGTCCACATAACACCGGGGAGCTGTTTTTT. Translating it yields CASSISPHNTGELFF.

This clonotype turned up a few times. This chain links TRBV20-1 with TRBJ2-7; D possibly corresponds to TRBD2 (6 bases). The CDR3 contains 12 residues. Trimming cost V 6 bases and J 7 bases, with 16 bases left between them. The germline CDR1 and CDR2 sequences are DFQATT and SNEGSKA (reference sequence). The CDR3 loop is CSAKRGGGEQYF. The CDR3 DNA follows: TGCAGTGCCAAGAGGGGTGGGGGGGAGCAGTACTTC.

This chain joins TRBV7-9 and TRBJ2-3; D could derive from TRBD1 or TRBD2 (7 bases each). Germline V gene data show CDR1 as SEHNR and CDR2 as FQNEAQ (reference sequence). Trimming took off 4 bases at V and 5 bases at J, with 16 bases between the two ends. The CDR3 sequence is 15 residues long. The CDR3 DNA reads TGTGCCAGCAGCTCGGGGAGGGGGCGCATAGATACGCAGTATTTT. It is translated as CASSSGRGRIDTQYF.

This clonotype was picked up many times. This chain connects TRBV28 to TRBJ2-7; a weak D match, TRBD1 (6 bases). Germline V gives CDR1 MDHEN, CDR2 SYDVKM. The CDR3 extends over 16 amino acids. Between the trimmed V and J ends, which lost 3 bases and 3 bases, there was a span of 18 bases. The CDR3 spells CASSFRGTGKVYEQYF. Here the CDR3 DNA reads TGTGCCAGCAGTTTTAGGGGAACAGGGAAGGTCTACGAGCAGTACTTC.

This clonotype occurred many times. V gene TRBV5-1 combines with J gene TRBJ2-3; a possible D gene is TRBD2 (6 bases). Germline V lookup: CDR1 SGHRS, CDR2 YFSETQ. The germline V and J ends were trimmed by 2 bases and 3 bases, with 19 bases remaining between them. This CDR3 contains 17 residues. CDR3 residues: CASSFTPPGVQTDTQYF. For the CDR3, the DNA is TGCGCCAGCAGCTTCACCCCCCCGGGAGTACAGACAGATACGCAGTATTTT.

This sequence joins TRBV6-1 and TRBJ1-3, with TRBD1 matching 7 bases. The J segment lost 3 bases and the V segment lost 6 bases, leaving 8 bases of the junction unmatched. Germline V gives CDR1 MNHNS, CDR2 SASEGT. This CDR3 spans 15 amino acids. Written as DNA, the CDR3 is TGTGCCAGCAGATCTCAGGGGGTGGTTGGAAACACCATATATTTT. It encodes CASRSQGVVGNTIYF.

This clonotype has ten or more counts. This rearrangement joins TRBV28 to TRBJ1-6; the match to TRBD1 covers 7 bases. Germline V gene lookup returns CDR1 MDHEN and CDR2 SYDVKM. This CDR3 has 13 amino acids. The J segment lost 6 bases and the V segment lost 6 bases, leaving 2 bases of the junction unmatched. The CDR3: CASSWDSNSPLHF. The CDR3 DNA reads as TGTGCCAGCAGCTGGGACAGTAATTCACCCCTCCACTTT.

This clonotype occurred many times. The chain is built from TRBV11-2 and TRBJ2-1, with 16 bases aligning to TRBD2. This CDR3 has 17 amino acids. The V and J ends lost 5 bases and 3 bases, in that order; junction bases with no gene match: 4. Looked up from germline, CDR1 is SGHAT and CDR2 is FQNNGV. The CDR3 sequence is CASSPGTSGGVYNEQFF. The CDR3 DNA follows: TGTGCCAGCAGCCCGGGGACTAGCGGGGGGGTCTACAATGAGCAGTTCTTC.

This clonotype appeared a few times. J is TRBJ1-3 and V is TRBV6-1; D unresolved. V was cut by 2 bases and J by 4 bases, with 6 bases left in between. The CDR3 covers 13 residues. CDR1 and CDR2 (germline): MNHNS, SASEGT. The CDR3 sequence is CASSERQGNTIYF. The CDR3 coding sequence is TGTGCCAGCAGTGAACGGCAGGGAAACACCATATATTTT.

This clonotype was counted at least ten times. The rearrangement uses TRBV5-1 and TRBJ2-7, with 8 positions matching TRBD2. V shed 2 bases and J 3 bases; nucleotides not matched to a gene: 4. This CDR3 is built from 14 residues. The germline V gene encodes CDR1 SGHRS and CDR2 YFSETQ. This CDR3 is CASSLGGLVYEQYF. The CDR3 coding sequence is TGCGCCAGCAGCTTAGGGGGACTAGTCTACGAGCAGTACTTC.

The V call is TRBV24-1, the J call TRBJ2-3; 8 bases match TRBD1. Germline lookup yields CDR1 KGHDR and CDR2 SFDVKD. J gave up 5 bases and V 4 bases, and 7 bases lay outside the gene matches. The CDR3 spans 15 residues. In DNA form, the CDR3 reads TGTGCCACCAGTGACCCGACAGGGGCAGGAGATACGCAGTATTTT. Translation gives CATSDPTGAGDTQYF.

In this sample, this clonotype turned up a few times. V usage is TRBV6-2 or TRBV6-3 and J usage is TRBJ1-1, with unresolved D. The V end lost 7 bases, the J end lost 0 bases, and 15 bases lay between the germline ends. Germline assignment: CDR1 MNHEY and CDR2 SVGEGT. The CDR3 covers 15 residues. The CDR3 protein is CASIQIKYMNTEAFF. As DNA, the CDR3 is TGTGCCAGCATCCAGATAAAATACATGAACACTGAAGCTTTCTTT.

The J gene is TRBJ2-7, the V gene TRBV6-2 or TRBV6-3, with 7 bases fitting TRBD1. Germline CDR1 MNHEY, CDR2 SVGEGT. The V segment lost 0 bases and the J segment 6 bases; nucleotides outside the gene matches: 14. This CDR3 spans 17 amino acids. The CDR3 protein is CASSYSGTARVFGEQYF. CDR3 nucleotides: TGTGCCAGCAGTTACTCAGGGACAGCCCGAGTATTCGGCGAGCAGTACTTC.

In its sample, this clonotype was seen once. V gene TRBV10-3 combines with J gene TRBJ1-2; 9 bases agree with TRBD1. V lost 3 bases and J lost 5; bases outside the gene matches: 7. This CDR3 is built from 15 residues. Germline V gene data show CDR1 as ENHRY and CDR2 as SYGVKD. CDR3 sequence reads: CAISDTGTGFYGYTF. The DNA for the CDR3 is TGTGCCATCAGTGACACCGGGACAGGGTTTTATGGCTACACCTTC.

The V and J genes are TRBV7-9 and TRBJ1-4, with D possibly being TRBD1 (5 bases). Germline V CDR1 and CDR2: SEHNR, FQNEAQ (reference sequence). CDR3 length equals 16 residues. Between the trimmed V and J ends, which lost 1 base and 8 bases, there was a span of 17 bases. The CDR3 loop reads CASSLDPGQGGEKLFF. Written as DNA, the CDR3 is TGTGCCAGCAGCTTAGATCCCGGCCAGGGCGGCGAAAAACTGTTTTTT. Complete variable domain (other parts from reference TRBV7-9 and TRBJ1-4): DTGVSQNPRHKITKRGQNVTFRCDPISEHNRLYWYRQTLGQGPEFLTYFQNEAQLEKSRLLSDRFSAERPKGSFSTLEIQRTEQGDSAMYLCASSLDPGQGGEKLFFGSGTQLSVL.

In this sample, this clonotype turned up many times. V gene TRBV12-3 or TRBV12-4 combines with J gene TRBJ2-5; possibly TRBD1 or TRBD2 for D (7 bases each). The V and J ends lost 6 bases and 5 bases respectively, with 16 bases between them. The CDR3 totals 14 residues. The CDR3 loop reads CASSVQGRVETQYF. CDR3 coding DNA: TGTGCCAGCAGCGTACAGGGGAGGGTGGAGACCCAGTACTTC.

This clonotype has ten or more counts. This chain links TRBV20-1 with TRBJ1-2, with no clear D. Trimming cost V 1 base and J 6 bases, with 15 bases left between them. The CDR3 length is 14 residues. Germline values: CDR1 DFQATT, CDR2 SNEGSKA (reference sequence). DNA for the CDR3: TGCAGTGCTAGAGTCCCTACTGTTGATCATGGCTACACCTTC. Translating gives CSARVPTVDHGYTF.

This clonotype was picked up many times. The chain has TRBV6-1 and TRBJ1-1, with TRBD1 matching 7 bases. Unmatched junction bases numbered 7, after V lost 6 bases and J lost 3 bases. Germline CDR1 MNHNS, CDR2 SASEGT. CDR3 size: 14 residues. CDR3 sequence (DNA): TGTGCCAGCAGCCCTACGACAGGGTACACTGAAGCTTTCTTT. It translates to CASSPTTGYTEAFF.

Ten or more counts support this clonotype. The CDR3 protein is CASSSLDRSFYEQYF. CDR3 nucleotides: TGTGCCAGCAGTTCCCTGGACAGGTCATTCTACGAGCAGTACTTC. This chain joins TRBV28 and TRBJ2-7, with 7 bases fitting TRBD1. Germline V CDR1 and CDR2: MDHEN, SYDVKM. With V trimmed by 4 bases and J by 3 bases, 9 bases remained unmatched. This CDR3 region has 15 residues.